The TCR beta chain under discussion was sequenced for a study of identical twins. This clonotype came up a few times. CDR1 is SGHRS, CDR2 YFSETQ, per germline. V dropped 2 bases and J dropped 2; count of bases not matched to a gene: 4. The CDR3 is 15 residues long. TCRdb independently ran MiXCR on the 5' RACE reads; one entry per CDR3 protein. The table shows a few hundred thousand distinct CDR3 sequences, with approximately 9.1% occurring only once. The sequenced sample was naive T cells sorted from blood. The clonotype originates from a woman between 50 and 59 years old in good health. V usage is TRBV5-1 and J usage is TRBJ1-2; TRBD1 aligns across 9 bases. The CDR3 loop is CASSFTGGVNYGYTF. The DNA of the CDR3 is TGCGCCAGCAGCTTCACAGGGGGCGTAAACTATGGCTACACCTTC.